In its sample, the clone carrying this T cell receptor beta chain was seen many times. The antigen remains unidentified. The sample, roughly 9.1 milliliters of peripheral blood, was drawn from each donor. The data were taken from a study of blood T cells in healthy people across ages. The overall study: Capture via template switching afforded approximately one barcoded beta molecule per two T cells.

V shed 7 bases and J shed 3 bases, with 12 bases lying between them. The germline V gene has CDR1 SGHTA and CDR2 FQGNSA. CDR3 length: 13 residues. For the second PCR, which ran for about 7 to 11 cycles, a sample-barcoded 5' primer and a J-beta primer mix were used. One entry per CDR3 protein results from TCRdb running MiXCR on the 5' RACE reads. This sample has over 1,500,000 distinct CDR3 sequences, with roughly 52% found just once. Whole-study results and caveats: Fewer expanded clones and more diversity marked long-lived versus aged donors. Changes in expanded clonotypes were possibly confounded, as the CMV status of donors was unknown.

The sample comprised blood. V gene TRBV7-2 combines with J gene TRBJ2-5; D not resolved. The receptor was isolated from a woman between 35 and 50 years old in good health. This CDR3 reads CASKRPTEETQYF. The CDR3 DNA is TGTGCCAGCAAACGACCGACTGAAGAGACCCAGTACTTC.